Presented here are 6 T cell receptor beta chains from one specimen sequenced in a study of shared clonotypes between healthy human individuals. Some clones are missing from TCRdb's copy, which holds only in-frame ones; the method was immunoSEQ multiplex PCR. The profile shows about 1.1 million clones, roughly 80% of them singletons. Sequencing was performed on memory CD4+ T cells from PBMCs. The subset: CD45RA-negative fraction. The receptors stem from a man aged 18-30 years in good health. Some clones in this sample may be carry-over from other donors' samples.

The CDR3 nucleotides are TGCAGCGTTGCCTGGGTACAGGAAAAACTGTTTTTT. Translating it yields CSVAWVQEKLFF. The gene calls are TRBV29-1 and TRBJ1-4; D is uncertain. V was cut by 4 bases and J by 8 bases, with 11 bases left in between. The germline V gene has CDR1 SQVTM and CDR2 ANQGSEA. This CDR3 has 12 amino acids.

This sequence joins TRBV2 and TRBJ1-5; the match to TRBD1 covers 7 bases. CDR1 is SNHLY and CDR2 is FYNNEI in the germline V gene. V lost 6 bases, J lost 6 bases, and 8 bases stayed unmatched. The CDR3 is 14 residues long. The CDR3 is CASRQGGVGQPQHF. The CDR3, as DNA: TGTGCCAGCAGGCAGGGGGGGGTAGGTCAGCCCCAGCATTTT.

CDR3 protein: CASSPRGTSGTGELFF. The DNA for the CDR3 is TGTGCCAGCAGCCCCCGAGGGACTAGCGGCACCGGGGAGCTGTTTTTT. The genes are TRBV5-4 and TRBJ2-2; 11 bases fit TRBD2. J was trimmed by 4 bases and V by 4 bases; bases with no gene match: 6. Germline CDR1 reads SGHNT; CDR2 reads YYREEE (reference sequence). The CDR3 covers 16 residues.

This clone is a singleton in its sample. The gene calls are TRBV25-1 and TRBJ2-2, with D perhaps matching TRBD2 (6 bases). The CDR3 is made up of 15 amino acids. V was shortened by 5 bases and J by 1 base, with 11 bases between the two germline ends. From germline, CDR1 is MGHDK and CDR2 SYGVNS. CDR3 in DNA: TGTGCCAGCAGTATGGGGCGGGAGAACACCGGGGAGCTGTTTTTT. Translation gives CASSMGRENTGELFF.

The chain links TRBV7-9 to TRBJ1-2; D gene unclear. Trimming removed 4 bases from V and 2 bases from J, with 8 bases in between. Germline-derived CDR1 and CDR2 are SEHNR and FQNEAQ (reference sequence). This CDR3 spans 13 amino acids. CDR3 nucleotide sequence: TGTGCCAGCAGCTATGGTGGGAACTATGGCTACACCTTC. Its translation: CASSYGGNYGYTF.

This clone was counted a single time. The chain has TRBV6-5 and TRBJ2-7; possibly TRBD1 or TRBD2 for D (5 bases each). The V end was cut by 0 bases, the J end by 2 bases, with 8 bases between. Per the germline V gene, CDR1 is MNHEY and CDR2 is SVGAGI. This CDR3 spans 14 amino acids. CDR3 amino acids: CASSYSLGAYEQYF. As DNA, the CDR3 is TGTGCCAGCAGTTACTCGCTGGGGGCCTACGAGCAGTACTTC.